A selection of T cell receptor beta chains follows, all from one sample in a study of PD-1 blockade in mismatch repair-deficient tumors. Clones were read by immunoSEQ multiplex PCR, and TCRdb kept only the in-frame ones, dropping some. The table has tens of thousands of clones, roughly four fifths seen once. The material sequenced was peripheral blood, taken 2 weeks after starting pembrolizumab. These receptors were obtained from an adult with mismatch repair-deficient cancer. Each CDR3 is given with its conserved first and last residue. D genes are given only for firm matches. Only part of the rows carry a size: once, few, many, or a class if the clone is expanded.

cdr3_length	j_call	clone_size	v_call	d_call	cdr3_nt	cdr3_aa
16	TRBJ2-3	.	TRBV4-3	.	TGCGCCAGCAGCCAAACCGGCTACCGGGCGGGGGATACGCAGTATTTT	CASSQTGYRAGDTQYF
15	TRBJ2-1	.	TRBV7-9	TRBD2	TGTGCCAGCAGCTTAGCGGCGGGAGAGATCAATGAGCAGTTCTTC	CASSLAAGEINEQFF
17	TRBJ2-1	.	TRBV7-9	.	TGTGCCAGCAGCGCGGCGCCGTTAGGGAATTTGAACAATGAGCAGTTCTTC	CASSAAPLGNLNNEQFF
16	TRBJ2-1	few	TRBV10-3	TRBD2	TGTGCCATCAGTGAGTCCGGGACTAGCGGACCCAATGAGCAGTTCTTC	CAISESGTSGPNEQFF
10	TRBJ2-5	.	TRBV20-1	.	TGCAGTGCTAGAGATTACATCCAGTACTTC	CSARDYIQYF
17	TRBJ2-1	few	TRBV7-8	TRBD2	TGTGCCAGCAGCTCCCACCCGGGACTAGCGTCCTACAATGAGCAGTTCTTC	CASSSHPGLASYNEQFF
16	TRBJ1-2	.	TRBV29-1	.	TGCAGCGTTGAAATACCCATAGACTCGGAAGAGGGCGGCTACACCTTC	CSVEIPIDSEEGGYTF
15	TRBJ2-1	.	TRBV6-5	.	TGTGCCAGCAGTTACGGACGGCTAACCTACAATGAGCAGTTCTTC	CASSYGRLTYNEQFF
18	TRBJ2-5	.	TRBV27	.	TGTGCCAGCAGTCCCCTGGCTTTGGAAGGGCCCTTCCAAGAGACCCAGTACTTC	CASSPLALEGPFQETQYF
14	TRBJ2-5	.	TRBV18	.	TGTGCCAGCTCACCACGGGCGAGGGCGGAGACCCAGTACTTC	CASSPRARAETQYF
15	TRBJ2-7	few	TRBV6-1	.	TGTGCCAGCAGCAAGACCGGGACAAACAACTACGAGCAGTACTTC	CASSKTGTNNYEQYF
18	TRBJ2-4	few	TRBV27	TRBD2	TGTGCCAGCAGTTTAACAGTTAGCGGGAGTGGAGCCAAAAACATTCAGTACTTC	CASSLTVSGSGAKNIQYF
15	TRBJ1-2	.	TRBV5-4	TRBD1	TGTGCCAGCAGCTCGAGGACAGGGCCGTCCCAAGGCTACACCTTC	CASSSRTGPSQGYTF
19	TRBJ2-3	.	TRBV7-2	.	TGTGCCAGCAGCTTAATAAGTGGGTTTCGATTTACTAGCACAGATACGCAGTATTTT	CASSLISGFRFTSTDTQYF
16	TRBJ2-7	.	TRBV19	.	TGTGCCAGTAGTATGAGGAGGGTCGGGGAGGTGGGCGAGCAGTACTTC	CASSMRRVGEVGEQYF
15	TRBJ2-5	few	TRBV9	TRBD2	TGTGCCAGCAGCGTGCTAGCGGGACGCTTGGAGACCCAGTACTTC	CASSVLAGRLETQYF
14	TRBJ2-4	.	TRBV2	.	TGTGCCAGCAAAGAGGGGGGAGCCAAAAACATTCAGTACTTC	CASKEGGAKNIQYF
16	TRBJ2-1	.	TRBV5-6	TRBD2	TGTGCCAGCAGCTTGGGGAGCGGGAGAAGGCTCAATGAGCAGTTCTTC	CASSLGSGRRLNEQFF
16	TRBJ2-3	.	TRBV5-6	.	TGTGCCAGCAGCTTGGCCCTTACTAGAAGCACAGATACGCAGTATTTT	CASSLALTRSTDTQYF
14	TRBJ2-7	.	TRBV2	.	TGTGCCAGCAGTGAAGGATGGAGCTCCTACGAGCAGTACTTC	CASSEGWSSYEQYF